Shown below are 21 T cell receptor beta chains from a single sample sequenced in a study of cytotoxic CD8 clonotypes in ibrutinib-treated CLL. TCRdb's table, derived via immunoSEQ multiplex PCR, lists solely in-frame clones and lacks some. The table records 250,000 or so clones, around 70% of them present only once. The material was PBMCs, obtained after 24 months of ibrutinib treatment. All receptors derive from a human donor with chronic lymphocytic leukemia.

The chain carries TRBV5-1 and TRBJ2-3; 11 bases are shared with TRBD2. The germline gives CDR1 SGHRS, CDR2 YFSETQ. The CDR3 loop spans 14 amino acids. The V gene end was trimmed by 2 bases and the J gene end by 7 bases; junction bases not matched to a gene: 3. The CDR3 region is CASSFGTSGNTQYF. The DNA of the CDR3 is TGCGCCAGCAGCTTCGGGACTAGCGGTAATACGCAGTATTTT.

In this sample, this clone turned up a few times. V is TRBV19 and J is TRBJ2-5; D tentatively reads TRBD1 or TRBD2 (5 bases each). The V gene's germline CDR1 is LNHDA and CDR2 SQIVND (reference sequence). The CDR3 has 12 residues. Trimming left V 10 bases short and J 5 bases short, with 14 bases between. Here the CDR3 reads CATEGRAETQYF. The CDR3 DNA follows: TGTGCCACCGAGGGACGTGCGGAGACCCAGTACTTC.

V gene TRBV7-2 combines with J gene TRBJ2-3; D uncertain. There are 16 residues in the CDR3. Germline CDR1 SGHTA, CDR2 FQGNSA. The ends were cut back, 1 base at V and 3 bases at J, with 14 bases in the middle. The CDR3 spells CASSLVSNTLTDTQYF. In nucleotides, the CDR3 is TGTGCCAGCAGCTTAGTCTCAAATACCCTAACAGATACGCAGTATTTT. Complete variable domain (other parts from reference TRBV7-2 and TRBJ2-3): GAGVSQSPSNKVTEKGKDVELRCDPISGHTALYWYRQSLGQGLEFLIYFQGNSAPDKSGLPSDRFSAERTGGSVSTLTIQRTQQEDSAVYLCASSLVSNTLTDTQYFGPGTRLTVL.

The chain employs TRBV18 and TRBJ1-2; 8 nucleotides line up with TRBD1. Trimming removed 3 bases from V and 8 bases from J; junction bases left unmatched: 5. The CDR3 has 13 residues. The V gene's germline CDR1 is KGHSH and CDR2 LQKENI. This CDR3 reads CASSPGQEGGYTF. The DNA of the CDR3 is TGTGCCAGCTCACCGGGACAGGAGGGAGGCTACACCTTC.

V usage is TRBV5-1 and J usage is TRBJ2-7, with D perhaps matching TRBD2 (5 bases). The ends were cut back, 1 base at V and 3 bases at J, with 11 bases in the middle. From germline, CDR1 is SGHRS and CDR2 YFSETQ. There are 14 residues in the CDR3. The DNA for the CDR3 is TGCGCCAGCAGCTTGTCATGGCGGGTCTACGAGCAGTACTTC. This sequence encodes CASSLSWRVYEQYF.

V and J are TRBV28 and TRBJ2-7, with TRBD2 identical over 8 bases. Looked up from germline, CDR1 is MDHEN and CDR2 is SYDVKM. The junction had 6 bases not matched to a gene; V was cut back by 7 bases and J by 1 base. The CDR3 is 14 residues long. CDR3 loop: CASTATGGSYEQYF. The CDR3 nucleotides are TGTGCCAGCACCGCTACGGGGGGGTCCTACGAGCAGTACTTC.

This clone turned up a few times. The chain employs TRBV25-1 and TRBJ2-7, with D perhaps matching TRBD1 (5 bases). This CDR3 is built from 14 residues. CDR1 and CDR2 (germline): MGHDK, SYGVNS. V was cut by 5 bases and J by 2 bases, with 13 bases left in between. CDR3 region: CASSRAQGTYEQYF. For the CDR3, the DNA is TGTGCCAGCAGTAGGGCCCAGGGAACCTACGAGCAGTACTTC.

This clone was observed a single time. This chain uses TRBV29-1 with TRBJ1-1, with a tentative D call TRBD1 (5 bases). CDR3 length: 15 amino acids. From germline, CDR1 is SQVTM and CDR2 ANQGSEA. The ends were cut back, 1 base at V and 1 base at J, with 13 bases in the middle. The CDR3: CSVEGFGGTNTEAFF. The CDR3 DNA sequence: TGCAGCGTTGAAGGTTTTGGGGGGACGAACACTGAAGCTTTCTTT.

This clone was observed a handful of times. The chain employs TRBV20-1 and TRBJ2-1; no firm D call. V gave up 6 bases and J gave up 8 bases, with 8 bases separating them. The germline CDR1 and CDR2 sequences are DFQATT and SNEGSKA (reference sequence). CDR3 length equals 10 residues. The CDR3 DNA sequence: TGCAGTGCCATACCATATGAGCAGTTCTTC. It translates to CSAIPYEQFF.

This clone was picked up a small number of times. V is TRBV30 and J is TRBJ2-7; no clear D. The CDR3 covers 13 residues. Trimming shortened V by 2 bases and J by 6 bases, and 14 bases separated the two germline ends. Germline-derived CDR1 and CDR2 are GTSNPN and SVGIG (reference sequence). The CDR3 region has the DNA TGTGCCTGGAGTTTCAGCCAGCGAGGCGAGCAGTACTTC. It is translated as CAWSFSQRGEQYF.

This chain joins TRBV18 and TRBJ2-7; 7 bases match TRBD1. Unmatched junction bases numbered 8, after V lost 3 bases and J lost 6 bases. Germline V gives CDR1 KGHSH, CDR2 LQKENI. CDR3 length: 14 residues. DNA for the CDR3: TGTGCCAGCTCACCTACAGGGGCAGGAGGCGAGCAGTACTTC. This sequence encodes CASSPTGAGGEQYF.

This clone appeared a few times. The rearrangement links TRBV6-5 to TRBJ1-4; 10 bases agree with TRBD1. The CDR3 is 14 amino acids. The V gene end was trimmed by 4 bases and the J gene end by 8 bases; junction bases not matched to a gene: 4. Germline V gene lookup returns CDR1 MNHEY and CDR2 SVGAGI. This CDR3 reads CASSSGTGAEKLFF. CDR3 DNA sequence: TGTGCCAGCAGTTCGGGGACAGGGGCCGAAAAACTGTTTTTT.

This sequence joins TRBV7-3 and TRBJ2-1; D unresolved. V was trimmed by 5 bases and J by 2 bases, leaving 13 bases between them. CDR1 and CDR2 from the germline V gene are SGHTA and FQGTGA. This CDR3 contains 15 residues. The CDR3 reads CASSPSDGTYNEQFF. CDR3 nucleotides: TGTGCCAGCAGCCCAAGTGACGGAACCTACAATGAGCAGTTCTTC.

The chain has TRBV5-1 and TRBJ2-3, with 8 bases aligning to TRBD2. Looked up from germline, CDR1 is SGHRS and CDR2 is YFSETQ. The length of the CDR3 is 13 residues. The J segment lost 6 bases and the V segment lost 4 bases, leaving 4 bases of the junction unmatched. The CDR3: CASSQGLVDTQYF. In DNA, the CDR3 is TGCGCCAGCAGCCAGGGACTAGTGGATACGCAGTATTTT.

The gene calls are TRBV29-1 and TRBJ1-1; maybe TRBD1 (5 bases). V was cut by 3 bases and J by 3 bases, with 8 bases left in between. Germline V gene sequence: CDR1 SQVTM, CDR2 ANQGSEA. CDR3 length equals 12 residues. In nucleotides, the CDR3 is TGCAGCGTTGACAGGGACGACACTGAAGCTTTCTTT. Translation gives CSVDRDDTEAFF.

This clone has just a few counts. The CDR3 spells CASSGQGPGELFF. CDR3 in DNA: TGTGCCAGCAGCGGCCAGGGCCCCGGGGAGCTGTTTTTT. V gene TRBV7-9 combines with J gene TRBJ2-2; TRBD1 might be the D (5 bases). Per germline, CDR1 SEHNR and CDR2 FQNEAQ (reference sequence). Trimming stripped 5 bases from V and 6 bases from J, with 10 bases between. This CDR3 region has 13 residues.

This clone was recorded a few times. The CDR3 DNA sequence: TGCGCCAGCAGCTTGGTACAAGAGAACACTGAAGCTTTCTTT. Amino acids: CASSLVQENTEAFF. The genes are TRBV5-1 and TRBJ1-1; D is unclear. Trimming took 0 bases from V and 1 from J, leaving 7 bases between them. Germline CDR1 is SGHRS and CDR2 is YFSETQ. This CDR3 region has 14 residues.

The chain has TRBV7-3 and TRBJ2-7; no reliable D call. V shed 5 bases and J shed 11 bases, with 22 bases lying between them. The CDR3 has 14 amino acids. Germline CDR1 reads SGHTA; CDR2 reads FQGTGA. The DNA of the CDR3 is TGTGCCAGCAGCATCCTCGGTGATTCCCACTCAAAGTACTTC. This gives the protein CASSILGDSHSKYF.

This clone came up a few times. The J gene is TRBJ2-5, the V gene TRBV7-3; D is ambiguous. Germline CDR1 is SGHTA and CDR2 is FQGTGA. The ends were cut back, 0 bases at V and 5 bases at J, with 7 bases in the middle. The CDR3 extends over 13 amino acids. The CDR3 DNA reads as TGTGCCAGCAGCTTAACCCCACTTGAGACCCAGTACTTC. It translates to CASSLTPLETQYF.

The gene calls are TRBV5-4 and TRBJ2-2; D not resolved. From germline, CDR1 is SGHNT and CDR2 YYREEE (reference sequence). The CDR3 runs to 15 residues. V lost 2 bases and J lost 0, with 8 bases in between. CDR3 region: CASSFEVANTGELFF. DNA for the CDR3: TGTGCCAGCAGCTTCGAGGTAGCGAACACCGGGGAGCTGTTTTTT.

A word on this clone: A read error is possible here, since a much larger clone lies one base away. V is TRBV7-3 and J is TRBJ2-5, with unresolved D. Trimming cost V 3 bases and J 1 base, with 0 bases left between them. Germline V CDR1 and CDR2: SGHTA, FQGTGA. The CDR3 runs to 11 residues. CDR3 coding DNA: TGTGCCAGCAGCTTCCAAGAGACCCAGTACTTC. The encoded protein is CASSFQETQYF. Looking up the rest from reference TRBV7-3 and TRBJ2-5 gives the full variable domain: GAGVSQTPSNKVTEKGKYVELRCDPISGHTALYWYRQSLGQGPEFLIYFQGTGAADDSGLPNDRFFAVRPEGSVSTLKIQRTERGDSAVYLCASSFQETQYFGPGTRLLVL.